The clone carrying this T cell receptor (beta chain) was observed many times. This sample was included in a study of T cells in Graves' hyperthyroidism and ophthalmopathy. Germline CDR1 is SEHNR and CDR2 is FQNEAQ (reference sequence). This CDR3 spans 16 amino acids. V lost 5 bases and J lost 1; bases outside the gene matches: 3. Authors of the study amplified TCR beta CDR3 regions from RNA transcripts. Initially, a first-round RT-PCR of the TCR CDR3 employed the HTBI primer set. MiXCR was run by TCRdb on the multiplex PCR reads, yielding one entry per CDR3 protein. The table lists fewer than 650,000 distinct CDR3 sequences, 14% of them singletons.

The specimen sequenced was blood. The TCR comes from a woman aged 18-35 years with Graves' ophthalmopathy. The V gene is TRBV7-9, the J gene TRBJ2-1; 12 bases are a match to TRBD2. CDR3 protein: CASSATSGRSYNEQFF. The DNA for the CDR3 is TGTGCCAGCAGCGCGACTAGCGGGAGATCCTACAATGAGCAGTTCTTC.